This T cell receptor (beta chain) was identified in a study of shared clonotypes between healthy human individuals. The donor cohort consisted entirely of Caucasian adults residing in Nashville, Tennessee. The CD4+ fraction was divided into a CD45RA+ naive subset and a CD45RA-negative memory subset. Assay: immunoSEQ multiplex PCR; the TCRdb copy retains only in-frame clones and omits some. The top ten clones hold about 0.38% of a sample with approximately 2.5 million clones, 93% of them seen once. The CDR3 covers 17 residues. With 8 bases removed from V and 1 base from J, the gap between germline ends came to 22 bases. From germline, CDR1 is SGHTA and CDR2 FQGNSA.

Input material: naive CD4+ T cells from PBMCs. The subset: CD45RA+ positively selected. The chain employs TRBV7-2 and TRBJ2-3; maybe TRBD2 (5 bases). The origin of this receptor is a young man in good health. Some clones in this sample may be carry-over from other donors' samples. Written as DNA, the CDR3 is TGTGCCAGCTACCGGGATAGGTTTAGCGTGGGCACAGATACGCAGTATTTT. Residues: CASYRDRFSVGTDTQYF.